What follows is one T cell receptor (beta chain) and its context. How the authors handled the data: Cell counts per sample came from amplifying reference gene primers. Produced via immunoSEQ multiplex PCR; TCRdb's table is partial and in-frame only. V, J and clone size reflect that table, while D and trimming were determined from the DNA. The data hold tens of thousands of clones, with more than 75% observed a single time. The sample is drawn from a study of blood T cell repertoires in COVID-19. Study at large: Samples representing acute and convalescent COVID-19 were sourced from the United States, Italy and Spain. T cells, B-cell-depleted T cells, or PBMCs supplied cDNA or gDNA.

The CDR3 consists of 12 residues. Germline V CDR1 and CDR2: SGHTA, FQGNSA. V lost 1 base and J 8 bases, leaving 5 bases between the germline ends. The J gene is TRBJ1-4, the V gene TRBV7-2; possibly TRBD1 for D (5 bases). Material: peripheral blood. The receptor's source is an elderly woman with active COVID-19. The CDR3 coding sequence is TGTGCCAGCAGCTTAGAGGGGGAAAAACTGTTTTTT. It codes for CASSLEGEKLFF. Full variable domain (remainder filled in from reference TRBV7-2 and TRBJ1-4): GAGVSQSPSNKVTEKGKDVELRCDPISGHTALYWYRQSLGQGLEFLIYFQGNSAPDKSGLPSDRFSAERTGGSVSTLTIQRTQQEDSAVYLCASSLEGEKLFFGSGTQLSVL.